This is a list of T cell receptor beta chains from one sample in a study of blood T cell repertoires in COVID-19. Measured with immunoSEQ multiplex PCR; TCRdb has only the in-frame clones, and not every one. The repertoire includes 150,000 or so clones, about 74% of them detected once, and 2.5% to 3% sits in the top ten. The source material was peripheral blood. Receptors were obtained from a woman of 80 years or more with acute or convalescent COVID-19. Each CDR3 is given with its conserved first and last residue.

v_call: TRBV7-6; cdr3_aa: CASSRGQGTSEQYF
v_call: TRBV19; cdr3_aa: CASRKVAGAYEQYF
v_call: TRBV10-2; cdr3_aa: CASGLGRRGDTQYF
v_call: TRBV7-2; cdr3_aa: CASSFWSSGRSSYEQYF
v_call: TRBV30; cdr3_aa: CACPRAGGSEQYF
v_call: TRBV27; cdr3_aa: CASSFSQGRGTQYF
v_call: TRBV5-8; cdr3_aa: CASSLLQTGASYEQYF
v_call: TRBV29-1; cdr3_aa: CSVKPGQGQETQYF
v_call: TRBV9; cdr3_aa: CASSVETGKMYEQYF
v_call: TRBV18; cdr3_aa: CASSPTAAGQENEKLFF
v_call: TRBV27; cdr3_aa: CASSQVQGTEAFF
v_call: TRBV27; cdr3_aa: CASSPGTSGDPYEQYF
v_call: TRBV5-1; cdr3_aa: CASSLGTINVGINEQFF
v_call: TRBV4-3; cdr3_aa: CASSHGRTDNSPLHF
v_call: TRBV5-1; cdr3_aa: CASSLGQGTFF
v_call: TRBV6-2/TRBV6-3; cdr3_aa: CASSYSGASNQPQHF
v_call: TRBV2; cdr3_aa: CASSLRPWGGTEAFF
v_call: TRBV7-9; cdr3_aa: CASSFREGPEQYF
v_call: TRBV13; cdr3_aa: CASSLAGTSGNTGELFF
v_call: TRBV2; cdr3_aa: CASSQTGTGVETQYF
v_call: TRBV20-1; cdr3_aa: CSASYAGLAGVSEQFF
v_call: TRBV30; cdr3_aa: CAYNREREPQHF
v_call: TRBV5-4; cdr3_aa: CASSLEGSQANIQYF
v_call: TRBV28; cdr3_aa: CASSLIGGPARDTQYF
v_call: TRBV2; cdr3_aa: CASRRFTGLAKDTQYF
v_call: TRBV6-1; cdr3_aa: CASSENAATNEKLFF
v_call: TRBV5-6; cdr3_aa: CASSWGLAGDPSTDTQYF
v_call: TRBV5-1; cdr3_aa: CASSGGAPSYNEQFF
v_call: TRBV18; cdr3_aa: CASSPDRETQYF
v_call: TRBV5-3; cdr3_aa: CARSTSSGSDYEQYF
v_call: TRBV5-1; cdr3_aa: CASSLTETKNIQYF
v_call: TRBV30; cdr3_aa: CAWSQGLTYEQYF
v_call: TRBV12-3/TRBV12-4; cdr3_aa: CASSKADTGELFF
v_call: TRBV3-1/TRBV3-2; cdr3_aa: CASSLSGGDEAFF
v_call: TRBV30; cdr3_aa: CASNSGHTNTEAFF
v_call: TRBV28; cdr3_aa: CASSLQTGGKGLDTQYF
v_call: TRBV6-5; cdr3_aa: CASSYSIRVTETQYF
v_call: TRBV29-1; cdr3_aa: CSVPGTGGTEAFF
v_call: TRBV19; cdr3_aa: CASTRTGTSYEQYF
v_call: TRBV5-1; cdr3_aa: CASSRAGGSYNEQFF
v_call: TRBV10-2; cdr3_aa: CASSQRQGTGELFF
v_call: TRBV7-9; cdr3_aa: CASSLGPIGQGAYEQYF
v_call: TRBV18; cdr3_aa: CASSSGQINTIYF
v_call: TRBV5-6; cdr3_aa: CASSLFGGAGANVLTF
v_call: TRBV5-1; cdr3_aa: CASSLLAGDSGELFF